This T cell receptor (beta chain) was recovered during a study of OX40 agonist ivuxolimab in advanced cancers. Whole-study findings and limits: Patients with a partial response at 0.1-3.0 mg/kg had among the lowest clonal expansion. More expanded clones were seen, on average, in CD8+ T cells than in CD4+.

The CDR3 length is 14 residues. Germline CDR1 MDHEN, CDR2 SYDVKM. The V segment lost 5 bases and the J segment 7 bases; nucleotides outside the gene matches: 7. As regards this clone: No antigen is known for it.

Patients who had autoimmune disease history or got systemic immunosuppression were left out. Assay: immunoSEQ multiplex PCR; the TCRdb copy retains only in-frame clones and omits some. The sample includes about 78,000 clones, roughly 87% seen only once; the top ten take roughly 0.26%. This sequence was found in an adult with an advanced solid tumor such as melanoma, head and neck, liver or kidney cancer. This chain connects TRBV28 to TRBJ1-4; 7 bases map to TRBD1. Sequences were derived from CD4+ or CD8+ T cells sorted from blood, sampled in a trial of the OX40 agonist ivuxolimab. DNA of the CDR3: TGTGCCAGCAGTCAACAGGGGTTGGTTGAAAAACTGTTTTTT. Its translation: CASSQQGLVEKLFF. The variable domain in full, completed from reference TRBV28 and TRBJ1-4, reads DVKVTQSSRYLVKRTGEKVFLECVQDMDHENMFWYRQDPGLGLRLIYFSYDVKMKEKGDIPEGYSVSREKKERFSLILESASTNQTSMYLCASSQQGLVEKLFFGSGTQLSVL.